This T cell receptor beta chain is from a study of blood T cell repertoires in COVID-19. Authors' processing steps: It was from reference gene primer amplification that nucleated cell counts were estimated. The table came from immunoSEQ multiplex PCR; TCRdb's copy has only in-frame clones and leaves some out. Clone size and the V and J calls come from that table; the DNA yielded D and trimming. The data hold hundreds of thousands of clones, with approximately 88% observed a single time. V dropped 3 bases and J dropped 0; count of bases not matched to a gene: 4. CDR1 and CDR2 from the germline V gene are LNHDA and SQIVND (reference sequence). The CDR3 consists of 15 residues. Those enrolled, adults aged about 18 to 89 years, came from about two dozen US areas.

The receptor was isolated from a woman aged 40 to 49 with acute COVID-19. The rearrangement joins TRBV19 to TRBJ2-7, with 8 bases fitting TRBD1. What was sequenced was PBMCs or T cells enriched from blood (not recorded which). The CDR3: CASSIGQGFSYEQYF. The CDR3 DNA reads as TGTGCCAGTAGTATTGGACAGGGATTCTCCTACGAGCAGTACTTC.